This is a list of T cell receptor beta chains from one sample in a study of cytomegalovirus exposure and HLA in healthy donors. Here immunoSEQ multiplex PCR was the method, and the copy in TCRdb shows in-frame clones only, minus some. The table has tens of thousands of clones, roughly two thirds seen once. Sequencing was carried out using PBMCs. These receptors were taken from a male donor in good health and CMV-seropositive. Both conserved end residues are part of each CDR3. The D gene is left open where the match is weak. The size of a clone is reported for some rows only, either as once, few or many, or as a class for expanded clones.

d_gene,abundance,v_gene,j_gene,CDR3nt,CDR3aa
TRBD2,NA,TRBV11-2,TRBJ2-5,TGTGCCAGCAGCCGTATAACGGGAGGCGGAAAGAGGCAGTACTTC,CASSRITGGGKRQYF
TRBD2,NA,TRBV10-3,TRBJ2-3,TGTGCCATCAGTGGGGGGGGGAATAGGGTTTCAGATACGCAGTATTTT,CAISGGGNRVSDTQYF
TRBD1,NA,TRBV9,TRBJ1-2,TGTGCCAGCAGCCCGTTACAGGGGGCCGCGGGGGAGGGCTACACCTTC,CASSPLQGAAGEGYTF
NA,NA,TRBV25-1,TRBJ2-3,TGTGCCAGCAGTGCGACAGGTAGCACAGATACGCAGTATTTT,CASSATGSTDTQYF
NA,NA,TRBV7-2,TRBJ1-2,TGTGCCAGCAGCTTTAGTCCGTCTAACTATGGCTACACCTTC,CASSFSPSNYGYTF
NA,NA,TRBV18,TRBJ2-4,TGTGCCAGCTCACCAACGTATGGAGGCAAAACCCCAATCATAGCCAAAAACATTCAGTACTTC,CASSPTYGGKTPIIAKNIQYF
TRBD2,NA,TRBV29-1,TRBJ2-3,TGCAGCGTTTCATTAGCGGGAGTAGTAGATACGCAGTATTTT,CSVSLAGVVDTQYF
TRBD1,NA,TRBV10-1,TRBJ1-1,TGCGCCAGCAGTGAGTCCGGACAGGGGGCGGGTGAAGCTTTCTTT,CASSESGQGAGEAFF
NA,NA,TRBV5-6,TRBJ2-5,TGTGCCAGCAGCTTACGGCGGGCCCATTTCCAAGAGACCCAGTACTTC,CASSLRRAHFQETQYF
TRBD1,NA,TRBV6-1,TRBJ1-6,TGTGCCAGCAGTGACCGGACAGGCTTAAGCTCCTATAATTCACCCCTCCACTTT,CASSDRTGLSSYNSPLHF
TRBD1,NA,TRBV29-1,TRBJ1-6,TGCAGCGTGAGGGACAGGGCTGATTCACCCCTCCACTTT,CSVRDRADSPLHF
TRBD2,NA,TRBV14,TRBJ2-5,TGTGCCAGCAGCCCGGATCTAGCGGGAGGGCCCTGGGAGACCCAGTACTTC,CASSPDLAGGPWETQYF
TRBD2,NA,TRBV6-4,TRBJ2-1,TGTGCCAGCAGCGAACTAGCGGGCTTCTACAATGAGCAGTTCTTC,CASSELAGFYNEQFF
NA,NA,TRBV28,TRBJ1-2,TGTGCCAGCAGTTTTCTATTTAACTATGGCTACACCTTC,CASSFLFNYGYTF
TRBD1,NA,TRBV7-2,TRBJ1-2,TGTGCCAGCAGCCAGGACAGGGTGCAGACCTATGGCTACACCTTC,CASSQDRVQTYGYTF
TRBD2,NA,TRBV30,TRBJ2-5,TGTGCCTGGAGTCGCGGGGGTCCTCAAGAGACCCAGTACTTC,CAWSRGGPQETQYF
TRBD1,NA,TRBV15,TRBJ1-5,TGTGCCACCAGCAGAGGGGACAGGGCTCAGCCCCAGCATTTT,CATSRGDRAQPQHF
NA,NA,TRBV7-2,TRBJ1-2,TGTGCCAGCAGCACGGACTGGTCTCTCTATGGCTACACCTTC,CASSTDWSLYGYTF
NA,few,TRBV7-9,TRBJ2-5,TGTGCCAGCAGCTTTAACAAGCGGACAGCCTGGGGGCAAGAGACCCAGTACTTC,CASSFNKRTAWGQETQYF
TRBD2,few,TRBV5-1,TRBJ2-2,TGCGCCAGCAGCTTGAGCGGGAGGGCCCCCGGGGAGCTGTTTTTT,CASSLSGRAPGELFF
TRBD2,NA,TRBV6-1,TRBJ2-3,TGTGCCAGCAGTGAACCCCGGGGAGCGGGGTTAGGGGATACGCAGTATTTT,CASSEPRGAGLGDTQYF
TRBD2,NA,TRBV18,TRBJ2-7,TGTGCCAGCTCACCGACTAGCCCAAGCTCCTACGAGCAGTACTTC,CASSPTSPSSYEQYF
NA,few,TRBV18,TRBJ2-1,TGTGCCAGCTCACCTTCAATCACTAGCCCGTTTGCCAATGAGCAGTTCTTC,CASSPSITSPFANEQFF
NA,NA,TRBV6-1,TRBJ1-1,TGTGCCAGCAGTGAACATGACGGGAACACTGAAGCTTTCTTC,CASSEHDGNTEAFF
NA,NA,TRBV5-4,TRBJ2-5,TGTGCCAGCAGCTTGGCCGTTCGGAGGGAGACCCAGTACTTC,CASSLAVRRETQYF
TRBD2,NA,TRBV7-9,TRBJ2-1,TGTGCCAGCAGCCAACTAGCGGCCTCCTACAATGAGCAGTTCTTC,CASSQLAASYNEQFF
TRBD1,once,TRBV25-1,TRBJ1-2,TGTGCCAGCAGTAGACAAGACAGGGACGGCTACACCTTC,CASSRQDRDGYTF
TRBD2,NA,TRBV6-1,TRBJ2-1,TGTGCCAGCAGTGAGGGACTAGCTGCCGGTTATGAGCAGTTCTTC,CASSEGLAAGYEQFF
TRBD1,few,TRBV18,TRBJ1-1,TGTGCCAGCTCTCCGACAGGGGTAATGAACACTGAAGCTTTCTTT,CASSPTGVMNTEAFF
TRBD2,NA,TRBV7-9,TRBJ2-7,TGTGCCAGCAGCTTAGTTGGTCCTAGCGGGGAAGACTTC,CASSLVGPSGEDF
TRBD1,NA,TRBV29-1,TRBJ2-3,TGCAGCGGATCACAGGGGTTTCTCACAGATACGCAGTATTTT,CSGSQGFLTDTQYF
TRBD1,NA,TRBV27,TRBJ1-1,TGTGCCAGCAGCCTACAGGGGTTGAACACTGAAGCTTTCTTT,CASSLQGLNTEAFF
NA,NA,TRBV12-5,TRBJ1-1,TGTGCTAGTGGCCACGTGACAGCGCACGAAGCTTTCTTT,CASGHVTAHEAFF